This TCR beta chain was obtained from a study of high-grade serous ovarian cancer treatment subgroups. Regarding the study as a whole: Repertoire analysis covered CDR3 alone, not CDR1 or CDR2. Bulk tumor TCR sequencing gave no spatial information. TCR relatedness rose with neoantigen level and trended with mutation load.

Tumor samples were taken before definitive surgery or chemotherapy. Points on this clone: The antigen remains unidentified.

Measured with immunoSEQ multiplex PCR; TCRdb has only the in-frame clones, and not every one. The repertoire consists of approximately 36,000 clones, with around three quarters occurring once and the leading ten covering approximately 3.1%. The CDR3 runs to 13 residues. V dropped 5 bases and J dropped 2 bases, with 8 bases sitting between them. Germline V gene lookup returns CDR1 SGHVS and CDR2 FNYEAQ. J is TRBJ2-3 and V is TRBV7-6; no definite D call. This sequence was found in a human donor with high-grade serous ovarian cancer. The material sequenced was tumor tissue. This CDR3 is CASSMTVTDTQYF. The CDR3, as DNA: TGTGCCAGCAGCATGACCGTCACAGATACGCAGTATTTT.